The rows below give T cell receptor beta chains drawn from one sample of a study of T cells in Graves' hyperthyroidism and ophthalmopathy. One entry per CDR3 protein, called by TCRdb with MiXCR from the multiplex PCR reads. The table includes hundreds of thousands of distinct CDR3 sequences, 14% detected once. The sequencing sample was made of blood. The receptors originated from a woman aged 45-60 years with Graves' ophthalmopathy. Both conserved end residues are trimmed from each CDR3. The order of the fields is D gene, J gene, V gene, CDR3 protein. The D gene is left open where the match is weak.

>TRBD2|TRBJ2-1|TRBV9
ASSSTTSGQYNEQF
>TRBD2|TRBJ2-7|TRBV6-2/TRBV6-3
ASSYTLLSGSFYEQY
>NA|TRBJ2-5|TRBV24-1
ATSDFQRPGETQY
>TRBD1|TRBJ2-7|TRBV4-3
ASSQSFFGTGSYKQY
>NA|TRBJ1-2|TRBV30
ACINQELSGYT
>TRBD1|TRBJ1-1|TRBV6-1
ATTETGGTEAF
>NA|TRBJ1-4|TRBV7-2
ASSGQSTNEKLF
>TRBD1|TRBJ2-7|TRBV7-2
ASSRMAPGQGLWSYEQY
>NA|TRBJ2-7|TRBV20-1
SARAQIYEQY
>TRBD1|TRBJ2-5|TRBV27
ASKSHRQGAETQY
>NA|TRBJ2-3|TRBV9
ASGVGGSTDTQY
>NA|TRBJ2-2|TRBV18
ASSPRGLNTGELF
>TRBD2|TRBJ2-1|TRBV7-2
ASSLVATRTSANEQF
>NA|TRBJ2-1|TRBV7-9
ASSLAGKTENNEQF
>NA|TRBJ2-5|TRBV19
ASSTGERKQETQH
>NA|TRBJ2-3|TRBV20-1
SARGRRTDTQY